Listed here are 15 T cell receptor beta chains from one sample, sequenced in a study of blood T cell repertoires in COVID-19 (TCRdb year 2020). Libraries came from the immunoSEQ multiplex PCR assay. The clones in this table, taken by TCRdb from immuneACCESS, are in-frame only. Not every clone is retained; where verified, under half of the shortfall comes from an unresolved V gene, and the cause of the rest is unknown. Here the sample has 80,000 or so clones; around three quarters occur a single time. Approximately 5.4% of the sample rests with the top ten. What was sequenced was peripheral blood. Receptors originate from a man aged 45 to 65 with active or convalescent COVID-19.

The rearrangement links TRBV19 to TRBJ1-2, with a tentative D call TRBD1 (6 bases). The germline gives CDR1 LNHDA, CDR2 SQIVND (reference sequence). CDR3 size: 16 residues. V lost 8 bases and J lost 2, with 21 bases in between. Here the CDR3 DNA reads TGTGCCAGTGACCGGGGGGGCAGGGAATCCAACTATGGCTACACCTTC. Protein: CASDRGGRESNYGYTF.

The V gene is TRBV5-1, the J gene TRBJ2-2; 8 bases map to TRBD1. The ends lost 2 bases at V and 3 bases at J; junction bases unmatched: 3. There are 15 residues in the CDR3. Germline CDR1 SGHRS, CDR2 YFSETQ. This CDR3 is CASSLGQGHTGELFF. CDR3 DNA: TGCGCCAGCAGCTTAGGACAGGGCCACACCGGGGAGCTGTTTTTT.

The chain combines TRBV7-2 with TRBJ2-3; a possible D gene is TRBD1 (5 bases). CDR1 and CDR2 from the germline V gene are SGHTA and FQGNSA. The CDR3 is 15 residues long. Trimming cost V 1 base and J 1 base, with 9 bases left between them. CDR3 DNA: TGTGCCAGCAGCTTAGGAAGGGGCCGCACAGATACGCAGTATTTT. It translates to CASSLGRGRTDTQYF.

This chain's CDR3 is CASSFGQGKYEQYF. The CDR3 DNA is TGTGCCAGCAGTTTTGGACAGGGGAAATACGAGCAGTACTTC. This rearrangement joins TRBV27 to TRBJ2-7, with 9 bases lining up with TRBD1. This CDR3 region has 14 residues. The V gene's germline CDR1 is MNHEY and CDR2 SMNVEV (reference sequence). After removal of 3 bases from V and 4 bases from J, the junction contained 4 bases not matched to a gene.

This chain connects TRBV5-4 to TRBJ2-2; 7 bases are shared with TRBD1. The germline gives CDR1 SGHNT, CDR2 YYREEE (reference sequence). Trimming at V came to 1 base and at J to 8 bases, leaving 8 bases not matched to a gene. The CDR3 has 15 amino acids. CDR3 sequence reads: CASSLMAGGTGELFF. DNA of the CDR3: TGTGCCAGCAGCTTGATGGCAGGGGGTACTGGGGAGCTGTTTTTT.

The rearrangement links TRBV2 to TRBJ2-4; D call uncertain. Germline V gene data show CDR1 as SNHLY and CDR2 as FYNNEI. The V end lost 0 bases, the J end lost 0 bases, and 12 bases lay between the germline ends. There are 17 residues in the CDR3. CDR3 amino acids: CASSEAGRSLAKNIQYF. As DNA, the CDR3 is TGTGCCAGCAGTGAAGCGGGCCGCAGCCTAGCCAAAAACATTCAGTACTTC.

A few counts support this clone. The chain employs TRBV6-4 and TRBJ1-2, with 8 bases identical to TRBD1. There are 13 residues in the CDR3. J gave up 5 bases and V 5 bases, and 4 bases lay outside the gene matches. Looked up from germline, CDR1 is MRHNA and CDR2 is SNTAGT. CDR3 loop: CASSFGQGYGYTF. The CDR3 bases are TGTGCCAGCAGTTTCGGACAGGGTTATGGCTACACCTTC.

The gene calls are TRBV15 and TRBJ2-7; the D gene is possibly TRBD1 (6 bases). Germline CDR1 LNHNV, CDR2 YYDKDF (reference sequence). The CDR3 runs 14 residues. The V and J ends lost 1 base and 7 bases respectively, with 14 bases between them. The CDR3 nucleotides are TGTGCCACCAGCAGAGGAGGGGACACAGGGGAGCAGTACTTC. Translated: CATSRGGDTGEQYF.

The chain has TRBV10-2 and TRBJ1-2; weak D call: TRBD1 (6 bases). The CDR3 totals 15 residues. Germline assignment: CDR1 WSHSY and CDR2 SAAADI. Trimming removed 2 bases at V and 8 bases at J, with 18 bases between. Here the CDR3 reads CASSEGTGPIGGYTF. CDR3 in DNA: TGCGCCAGCAGTGAGGGAACAGGGCCCATAGGAGGCTACACCTTC.

The CDR3: CASGLGDRDKSQHF. As DNA, the CDR3 is TGTGCTAGTGGTTTGGGGGACAGGGACAAGTCCCAGCATTTT. V is TRBV12-5 and J is TRBJ1-5; 9 bases are shared with TRBD1. Germline CDR1 reads LGHNT; CDR2 reads FRNRAP. The CDR3 has 14 residues. The ends lost 1 base at V and 11 bases at J; junction bases unmatched: 6.

The chain is built from TRBV3-1 (or the pseudogene TRBV3-2) and TRBJ1-5, with 9 positions matching TRBD1. CDR1 is LGHDT, CDR2 YNNKEL, per germline (reference sequence). The V gene end was trimmed by 2 bases and the J gene end by 2 bases; junction bases not matched to a gene: 1. The CDR3 length is 15 residues. CDR3 in DNA: TGTGCCAGCAGCCAACGGGACAGGGGCAATCAGCCCCAGCATTTT. Amino acid sequence: CASSQRDRGNQPQHF.

The rearrangement links TRBV19 to TRBJ1-3; D not certain. Trimming pared 7 bases from V and 0 bases from J, leaving 7 bases between. The germline gives CDR1 LNHDA, CDR2 SQIVND (reference sequence). The CDR3 contains 13 residues. The CDR3 is CASTQSSGNTIYF. The DNA for the CDR3 is TGTGCCAGTACACAGAGCTCTGGAAACACCATATATTTT.

This rearrangement joins TRBV18 to TRBJ2-2, with D hard to call. Germline CDR1 reads KGHSH; CDR2 reads LQKENI. V was pared by 3 bases and J by 0 bases, with 8 bases between. The CDR3 covers 15 residues. CDR3 sequence (DNA): TGTGCCAGCTCACCCGTTAATACGAACACCGGGGAGCTGTTTTTT. Translated: CASSPVNTNTGELFF.

This rearrangement joins TRBV7-6 to TRBJ2-5; D is unresolved. The CDR3 extends over 11 amino acids. CDR1 is SGHVS and CDR2 is FNYEAQ in the germline V gene. Trimming took off 6 bases at V and 1 base at J, with 3 bases between the two ends. The CDR3 region has the DNA TGTGCCAGCAGGGCCCAAGAGACCCAGTACTTC. Translating gives CASRAQETQYF.

This clone appeared a single time. V and J are TRBV7-8 and TRBJ2-5, with 7 bases lining up with TRBD2. CDR3 length: 15 amino acids. J gave up 5 bases and V 4 bases, and 10 bases lay outside the gene matches. In germline, CDR1 is SGHVS, CDR2 FQNEAQ. The CDR3 sequence: CASSSGGVVSETQYF. As DNA, the CDR3 is TGTGCCAGCAGCTCTGGGGGGGTTGTTTCGGAGACCCAGTACTTC.